This passage covers 19 T cell receptor beta chains from one sample sequenced in a study of radiation and T cells in renal cell carcinoma. Produced via immunoSEQ multiplex PCR; TCRdb's table is partial and in-frame only. The table has 120,000 to 150,000 clones, about nine tenths seen once. Documented time point: baseline pretreatment blood. Noted treatment: 15 Gy SBRT to primary tumor, nephrectomy 4 weeks later. This sample comprised blood, obtained from a patient whose treatment included radiotherapy and nephrectomy. The source is a woman in her 70s with renal cell carcinoma.

In regard to this clone: The same CDR3 arises from other DNA sequences in this sample as well. The V gene is TRBV30, the J gene TRBJ1-6; 8 bases map to TRBD1. From germline, CDR1 is GTSNPN and CDR2 SVGIG (reference sequence). After removal of 2 bases from V and 10 bases from J, the junction contained 10 bases not matched to a gene. CDR3 length: 15 amino acids. DNA for the CDR3: TGTGCCTGGAGTAGGGCAGGGGGCGGGGGGTCACCCCTCCACTTT. This sequence encodes CAWSRAGGGGSPLHF.

The chain links TRBV19 to TRBJ2-7; possible D gene TRBD1, 6 bases. Germline V gene data show CDR1 as LNHDA and CDR2 as SQIVND (reference sequence). Trimming shortened V by 4 bases and J by 12 bases, and 13 bases separated the two germline ends. This CDR3 has 11 residues. CDR3 sequence: CASSSRQAVYF. For the CDR3, the DNA is TGTGCCAGTAGTAGCAGACAGGCCGTGTACTTC.

CDR3 nucleotide sequence: TGTGCCAGCAGCCCCCGTCCCGGGACAGGGGGCGCGGATACGCAGTATTTT. The encoded protein is CASSPRPGTGGADTQYF. The rearrangement joins TRBV11-1 to TRBJ2-3, with TRBD1 identical over 12 bases. The CDR3 covers 17 residues. The junction had 12 bases not matched to a gene; V was cut back by 5 bases and J by 6 bases. CDR1 and CDR2 (germline): SGHAT, FQDESV (reference sequence).

The chain couples TRBV7-8 to TRBJ1-4; D perhaps matches TRBD1 (6 bases). Germline loops: CDR1 SGHVS, CDR2 FQNEAQ. The CDR3 is 15 residues long. Trimming pared 3 bases from V and 5 bases from J, leaving 13 bases between. CDR3 region: CASSLRGALNEKLFF. DNA for the CDR3: TGTGCCAGCAGCTTGCGGGGGGCCCTAAATGAAAAACTGTTTTTT.

The chain has TRBV7-2 and TRBJ2-7, with D unresolved. The CDR3 extends over 15 amino acids. Germline assignment: CDR1 SGHTA and CDR2 FQGNSA. Trimming shortened V by 0 bases and J by 2 bases, and 11 bases separated the two germline ends. As DNA, the CDR3 is TGTGCCAGCAGCTTAGCGGGCGGCGTAACCTACGAGCAGTACTTC. It specifies CASSLAGGVTYEQYF.

The chain combines TRBV11-2 with TRBJ2-7; D gene uncertain. Deletions cut 5 bases from V and 2 bases from J, with 10 bases between. Germline V gene lookup returns CDR1 SGHAT and CDR2 FQNNGV. This CDR3 has 13 residues. For the CDR3, the DNA is TGTGCCAGCAGCCCTCCTGGGACCTACGAGCAGTACTTC. Translating it yields CASSPPGTYEQYF.

The J gene is TRBJ2-2, the V gene TRBV30, with 10 bases identical to TRBD1. V was pared by 1 base and J by 3 bases, with 8 bases of the junction left unmatched. This CDR3 spans 17 amino acids. Germline assignment: CDR1 GTSNPN and CDR2 SVGIG (reference sequence). The CDR3 sequence is CAWSDPQDRGDTGELFF. The CDR3 DNA is TGTGCCTGGAGTGACCCCCAGGACAGGGGGGACACCGGGGAGCTGTTTTTT. Full variable domain (outside the CDR3, taken from reference TRBV30 and TRBJ2-2): SQTIHQWPATLVQPVGSPLSLECTVEGTSNPNLYWYRQAAGRGLQLLFYSVGIGQISSEVPQNLSASRPQDRQFILSSKKLLLSDSGFYLCAWSDPQDRGDTGELFFGEGSRLTVL.

The chain links TRBV7-2 to TRBJ2-1, with 9 bases aligning to TRBD1. Germline trimming cut 5 bases from V and 12 bases from J; bases unmatched to any gene: 2. Germline lookup yields CDR1 SGHTA and CDR2 FQGNSA. The CDR3 totals 11 residues. CDR3 in amino acids: CASSMDRGQFF. In DNA, the CDR3 is TGTGCCAGCAGCATGGACAGGGGGCAGTTCTTC.

The chain links TRBV30 to TRBJ1-1; TRBD1 matches 9 bases. The CDR3 runs to 16 residues. The junction had 16 bases not matched to a gene; V was cut back by 2 bases and J by 9 bases. Germline V lookup: CDR1 GTSNPN, CDR2 SVGIG (reference sequence). The CDR3 DNA reads TGTGCCTGGAGTCCTCCGCCCGGGACAGGGATGAGGCAAGCTTTCTTT. It yields the protein CAWSPPPGTGMRQAFF.

The rearrangement uses TRBV5-6 and TRBJ2-2; 7 bases agree with TRBD1. Germline V gene data show CDR1 as SGHDT and CDR2 as YYEEEE. Losses at the gene ends were 4 bases for V and 0 bases for J; bases not matched to a gene: 9. The length of the CDR3 is 17 residues. CDR3 region: CASSGTATPTNTGELFF. CDR3 sequence (DNA): TGTGCCAGCAGCGGGACAGCCACCCCAACGAACACCGGGGAGCTGTTTTTT.

Concerning this clone itself: Other DNA variants within this sample encode the same CDR3. The chain combines TRBV11-3 with TRBJ2-5; D gene ambiguous. This CDR3 contains 11 residues. V was pared by 4 bases and J by 5 bases, with 5 bases between. Looked up from germline, CDR1 is SGHNT and CDR2 is YENEEA. The CDR3, as DNA: TGTGCCAGCAGCTCCGGCGAGACCCAGTACTTC. Amino acid sequence: CASSSGETQYF.

The chain has TRBV5-1 and TRBJ2-7; 11 bases align to TRBD2. Trimming cost V 0 bases and J 5 bases; bases outside gene matches: 4. CDR3 size: 15 residues. Germline V gene lookup returns CDR1 SGHRS and CDR2 YFSETQ. CDR3 coding DNA: TGCGCCAGCAGCTTGGTGACTAGCGGGGTCAACGAGCAGTACTTC. This translates into CASSLVTSGVNEQYF.

The chain employs TRBV20-1 and TRBJ1-1, with TRBD1 matching 7 bases. This CDR3 is built from 11 residues. The germline V gene has CDR1 DFQATT and CDR2 SNEGSKA (reference sequence). Losses at the gene ends were 3 bases for V and 7 bases for J; bases not matched to a gene: 2. CDR3 sequence reads: CSASRDSEAFF. The CDR3 region has the DNA TGCAGTGCTAGTAGGGACAGTGAAGCTTTCTTT.

CDR3 sequence reads: CASSLLFADTQYF. CDR3 DNA sequence: TGTGCCAGCAGCCTCCTATTCGCAGATACGCAGTATTTT. The chain couples TRBV11-2 to TRBJ2-3, with no clear D. CDR1 SGHAT and CDR2 FQNNGV come from the germline V gene. V was trimmed by 5 bases and J by 4 bases, leaving 10 bases between them. The CDR3 runs to 13 residues.

The chain couples TRBV7-8 to TRBJ2-7; 7 nucleotides agree with TRBD2. The CDR3 sequence is 14 residues long. Looked up from germline, CDR1 is SGHVS and CDR2 is FQNEAQ. The V gene end was trimmed by 2 bases and the J gene end by 3 bases; junction bases not matched to a gene: 4. The CDR3 nucleotides read TGTGCCAGCAGCTTAAGCGGGACTGTCTACGAGCAGTACTTC. Its protein is CASSLSGTVYEQYF.

The J gene is TRBJ1-5, the V gene TRBV7-2; D unresolved. CDR1 is SGHTA and CDR2 is FQGNSA in the germline V gene. With 4 bases removed from V and 8 bases from J, the gap between germline ends came to 15 bases. The CDR3 contains 14 residues. The CDR3 loop reads CASSSPLPWEPQHF. The CDR3 bases are TGTGCCAGCAGCTCCCCCCTACCCTGGGAGCCCCAGCATTTT.

The rearrangement uses TRBV6-1 and TRBJ1-4, with a possible D match to TRBD1 (6 bases). Germline V gives CDR1 MNHNS, CDR2 SASEGT. The CDR3 has 14 amino acids. Between the trimmed V and J ends, which lost 3 bases and 7 bases, there was a span of 12 bases. The CDR3 loop is CASSDRGRGEKLFF. The CDR3 bases are TGTGCCAGCAGTGACAGGGGAAGAGGTGAAAAACTGTTTTTT.

The chain recombines TRBV7-2 with TRBJ2-4; tentatively, D is TRBD2 (6 bases). The CDR3 length is 14 residues. From germline, CDR1 is SGHTA and CDR2 FQGNSA. Trimming cost V 0 bases and J 7 bases, with 10 bases left between them. The CDR3 sequence is CASSLATGVNIQYF. CDR3 in DNA: TGTGCCAGCAGCTTAGCGACGGGGGTGAACATTCAGTACTTC.

The chain recombines TRBV25-1 with TRBJ2-5; 10 nucleotides agree with TRBD2. CDR1 is MGHDK and CDR2 is SYGVNS in the germline V gene. J gave up 5 bases and V 3 bases, and 6 bases lay outside the gene matches. The CDR3 contains 15 residues. The CDR3 loop reads CASSDQRGGRETQYF. The CDR3, as DNA: TGTGCCAGCAGTGACCAGCGGGGGGGCCGGGAGACCCAGTACTTC.